The clone carrying this TCR beta chain has just one count. Its target is not known. Produced via immunoSEQ multiplex PCR; TCRdb's table is partial and in-frame only. In the table there are tens of thousands of clones, approximately 86% of which are singletons. Germline loops: CDR1 SNHLY, CDR2 FYNNEI. Deletions cut 5 bases from V and 4 bases from J, with 14 bases between. The CDR3 contains 14 residues. This sample is drawn from a study of a mutant IDH1 vaccine in newly diagnosed glioma. Looking at the study overall: Patients had received radiotherapy, temozolomide, or both previously, most receiving both.

The time point is: week 35, safety follow-up. Each dose of the vaccine consisted of 300 ug of mutant IDH1 20-mer peptide, with topical imiquimod. Donors had new WHO grade 3 or 4 IDH1-mutant, ATRX-lost astrocytomas. The material was PBMCs, obtained from a glioma patient whose treatment included an IDH1 peptide vaccine. The chain joins TRBV2 to TRBJ1-2; the D gene is possibly TRBD1 (5 bases). The clonotype was recovered from a man aged 30 to 45 with glioma. DNA of the CDR3: TGTGCCAGCAGTTTACAGAAGGGGAGCTATGGCTACACCTTC. Protein product: CASSLQKGSYGYTF. Complete variable domain (other parts from reference TRBV2 and TRBJ1-2): EPEVTQTPSHQVTQMGQEVILRCVPISNHLYFYWYRQILGQKVEFLVSFYNNEISEKSEIFDDQFSVERPDGSNFTLKIRSTKLEDSAMYFCASSLQKGSYGYTFGSGTRLTVV.